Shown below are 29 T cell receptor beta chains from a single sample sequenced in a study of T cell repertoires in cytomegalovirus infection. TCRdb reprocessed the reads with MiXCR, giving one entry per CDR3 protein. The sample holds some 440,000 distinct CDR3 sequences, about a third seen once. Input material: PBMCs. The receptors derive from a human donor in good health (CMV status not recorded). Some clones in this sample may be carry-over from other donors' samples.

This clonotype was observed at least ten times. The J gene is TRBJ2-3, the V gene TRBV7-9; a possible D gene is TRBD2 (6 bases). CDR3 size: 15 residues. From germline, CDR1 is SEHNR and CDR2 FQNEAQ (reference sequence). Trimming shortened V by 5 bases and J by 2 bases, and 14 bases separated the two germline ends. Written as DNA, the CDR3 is TGTGCCAGCAGCCCCCGGGGGACGACCACAGATACGCAGTATTTT. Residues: CASSPRGTTTDTQYF.

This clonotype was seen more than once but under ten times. The CDR3 region has the DNA TGTGCCAGCAGCTTAGGGGGACAGCAAGCTTTCTTT. Protein sequence: CASSLGGQQAFF. The chain employs TRBV7-9 and TRBJ1-1; 7 nucleotides line up with TRBD1. The CDR3 extends over 12 amino acids. J lost 9 bases, V lost 1 base, and 2 bases had no gene match. Germline V gives CDR1 SEHNR, CDR2 FQNEAQ (reference sequence).

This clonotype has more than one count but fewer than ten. In DNA form, the CDR3 reads TGTGCCAGCAGCCAAGCCGGGACAGGGCCAGATACGCAGTATTTT. Protein product: CASSQAGTGPDTQYF. The V and J genes are TRBV4-2 and TRBJ2-3; 9 nucleotides align to TRBD1. V shed 1 base and J 4 bases; nucleotides not matched to a gene: 3. CDR1 and CDR2 (germline): LGHNA, YNFKEQ. CDR3 size: 15 residues.

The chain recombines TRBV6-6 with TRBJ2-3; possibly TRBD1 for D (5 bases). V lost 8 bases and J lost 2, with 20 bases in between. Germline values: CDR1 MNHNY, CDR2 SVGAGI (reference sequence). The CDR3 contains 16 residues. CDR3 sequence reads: CASLQGYQILTDTQYF. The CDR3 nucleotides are TGTGCCAGCTTGCAGGGCTACCAAATCCTCACAGATACGCAGTATTTT.

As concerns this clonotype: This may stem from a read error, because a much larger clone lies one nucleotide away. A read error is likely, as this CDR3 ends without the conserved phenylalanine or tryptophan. The CDR3 loop is CASSYTGNQPQHV. CDR3 DNA: TGTGCCAGCAGTTATACGGGAAATCAGCCCCAGCATGTT. J is TRBJ1-5 and V is TRBV7-4; D unresolved. This CDR3 is built from 13 residues. Germline V gene lookup returns CDR1 SGHVT and CDR2 SQSDAQ. Deletions cut 6 bases from V and 4 bases from J, with 10 bases between.

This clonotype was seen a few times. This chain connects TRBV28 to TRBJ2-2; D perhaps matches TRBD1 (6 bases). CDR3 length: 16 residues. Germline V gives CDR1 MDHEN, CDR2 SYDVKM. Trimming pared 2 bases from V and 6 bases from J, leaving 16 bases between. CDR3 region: CASSLNPGALAGELFF. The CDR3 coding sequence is TGTGCCAGCAGTTTAAACCCAGGGGCGCTCGCCGGGGAGCTGTTTTTT.

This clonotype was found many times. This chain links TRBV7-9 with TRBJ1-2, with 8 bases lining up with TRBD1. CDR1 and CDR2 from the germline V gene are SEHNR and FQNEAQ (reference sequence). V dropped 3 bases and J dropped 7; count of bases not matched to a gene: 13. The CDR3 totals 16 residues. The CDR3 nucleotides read TGTGCCAGCAGCTTTAGACAGGGGATCTCTTCTTCTGGCTACACCTTC. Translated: CASSFRQGISSSGYTF. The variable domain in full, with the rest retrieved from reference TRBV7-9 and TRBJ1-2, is DTGVSQNPRHKITKRGQNVTFRCDPISEHNRLYWYRQTLGQGPEFLTYFQNEAQLEKSRLLSDRFSAERPKGSFSTLEIQRTEQGDSAMYLCASSFRQGISSSGYTFGSGTRLTVV.

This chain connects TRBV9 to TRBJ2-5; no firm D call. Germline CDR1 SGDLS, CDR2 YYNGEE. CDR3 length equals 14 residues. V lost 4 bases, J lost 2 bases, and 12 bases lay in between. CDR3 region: CASSRAENQETQYF. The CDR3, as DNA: TGTGCCAGCAGCCGGGCCGAGAATCAAGAGACCCAGTACTTC.

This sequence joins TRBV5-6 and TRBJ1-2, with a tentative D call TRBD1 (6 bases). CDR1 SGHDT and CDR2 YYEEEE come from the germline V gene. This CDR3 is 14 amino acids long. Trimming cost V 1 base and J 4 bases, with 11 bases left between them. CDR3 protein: CASSLPGQIYGYTF. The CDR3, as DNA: TGTGCCAGCAGCTTGCCCGGACAGATCTATGGCTACACCTTC.

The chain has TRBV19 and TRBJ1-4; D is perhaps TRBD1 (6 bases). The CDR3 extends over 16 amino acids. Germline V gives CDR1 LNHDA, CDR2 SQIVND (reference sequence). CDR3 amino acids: CATENRRGGTNEKLFF. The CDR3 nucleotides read TGTGCTACGGAGAATCGTAGGGGGGGAACTAATGAAAAACTGTTTTTT.

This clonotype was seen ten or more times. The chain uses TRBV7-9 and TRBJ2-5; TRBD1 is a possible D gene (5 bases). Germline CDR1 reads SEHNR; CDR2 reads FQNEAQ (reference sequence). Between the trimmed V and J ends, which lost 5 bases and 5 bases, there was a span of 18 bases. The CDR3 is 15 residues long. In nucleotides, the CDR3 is TGTGCCAGCAGCCCTAATAATTTCAGGGCTGAGACCCAGTACTTC. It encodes CASSPNNFRAETQYF.

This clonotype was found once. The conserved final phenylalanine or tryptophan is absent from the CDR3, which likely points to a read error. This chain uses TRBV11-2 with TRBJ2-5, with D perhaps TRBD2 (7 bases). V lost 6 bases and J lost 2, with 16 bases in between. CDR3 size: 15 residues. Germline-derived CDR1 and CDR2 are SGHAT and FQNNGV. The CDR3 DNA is TGTGCCAGCAGGGTGGGGGGGGGCCGACAAGAGACCCAGTACTTA. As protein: CASRVGGGRQETQYL.

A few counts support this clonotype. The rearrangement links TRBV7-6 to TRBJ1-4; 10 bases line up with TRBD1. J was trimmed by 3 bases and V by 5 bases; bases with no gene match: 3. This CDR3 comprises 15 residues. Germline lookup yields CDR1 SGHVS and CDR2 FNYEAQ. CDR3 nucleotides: TGTGCCAGCAGCGGGACAGGGGTTGCTAATGAAAAACTGTTTTTT. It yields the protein CASSGTGVANEKLFF.

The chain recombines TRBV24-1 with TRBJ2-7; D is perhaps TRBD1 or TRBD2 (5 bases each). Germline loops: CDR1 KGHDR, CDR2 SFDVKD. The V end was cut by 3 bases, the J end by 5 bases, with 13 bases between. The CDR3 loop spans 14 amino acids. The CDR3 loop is CATSDGDPLDEQYF. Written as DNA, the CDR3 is TGTGCCACCAGTGATGGGGACCCGTTAGACGAGCAGTACTTC.

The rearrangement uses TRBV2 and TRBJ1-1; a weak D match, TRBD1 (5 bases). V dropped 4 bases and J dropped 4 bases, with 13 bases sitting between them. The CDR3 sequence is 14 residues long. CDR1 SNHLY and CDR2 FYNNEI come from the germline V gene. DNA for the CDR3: TGTGCCAGCAGTGCCACCGCGGGGGGCACTGAAGCTTTCTTT. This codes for CASSATAGGTEAFF.

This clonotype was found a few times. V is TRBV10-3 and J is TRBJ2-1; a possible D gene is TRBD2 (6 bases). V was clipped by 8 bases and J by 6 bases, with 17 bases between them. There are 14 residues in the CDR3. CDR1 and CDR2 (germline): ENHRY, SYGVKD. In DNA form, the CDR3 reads TGTGCCATCGGAGACCCTAGCGAACCCAATGAGCAGTTCTTC. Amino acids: CAIGDPSEPNEQFF.

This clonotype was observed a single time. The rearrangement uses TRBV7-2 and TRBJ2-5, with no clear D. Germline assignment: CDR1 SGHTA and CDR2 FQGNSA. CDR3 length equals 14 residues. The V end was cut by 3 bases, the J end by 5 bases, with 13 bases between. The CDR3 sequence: CASSFAPSLETQYF. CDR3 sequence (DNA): TGTGCCAGCAGCTTTGCGCCTTCTTTGGAGACCCAGTACTTC.

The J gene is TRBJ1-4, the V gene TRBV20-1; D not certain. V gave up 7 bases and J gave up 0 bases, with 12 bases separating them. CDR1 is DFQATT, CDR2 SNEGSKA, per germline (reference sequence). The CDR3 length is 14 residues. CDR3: CSVSMGTTNEKLFF. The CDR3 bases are TGCAGTGTTTCAATGGGGACAACTAATGAAAAACTGTTTTTT.

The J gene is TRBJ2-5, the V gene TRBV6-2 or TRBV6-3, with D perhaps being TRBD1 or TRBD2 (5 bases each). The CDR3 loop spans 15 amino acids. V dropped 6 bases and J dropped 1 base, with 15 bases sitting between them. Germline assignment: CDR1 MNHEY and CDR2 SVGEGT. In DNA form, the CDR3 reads TGTGCCAGCAGCCCGACTGGGGGATTCCAAGAGACCCAGTACTTC. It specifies CASSPTGGFQETQYF.

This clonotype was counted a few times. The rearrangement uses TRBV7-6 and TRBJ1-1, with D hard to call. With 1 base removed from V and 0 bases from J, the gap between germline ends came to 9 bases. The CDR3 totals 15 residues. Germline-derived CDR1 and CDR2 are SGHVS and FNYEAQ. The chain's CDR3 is CASSLGASMNTEAFF. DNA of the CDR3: TGTGCCAGCAGCTTAGGAGCATCCATGAACACTGAAGCTTTCTTT. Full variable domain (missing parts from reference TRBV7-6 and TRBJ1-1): GAGVSQSPRYKVTKRGQDVALRCDPISGHVSLYWYRQALGQGPEFLTYFNYEAQQDKSGLPNDRFSAERPEGSISTLTIQRTEQRDSAMYRCASSLGASMNTEAFFGQGTRLTVV.

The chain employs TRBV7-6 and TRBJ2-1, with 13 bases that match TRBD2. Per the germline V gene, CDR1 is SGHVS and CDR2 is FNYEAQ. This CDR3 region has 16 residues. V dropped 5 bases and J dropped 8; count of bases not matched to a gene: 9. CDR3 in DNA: TGTGCCAGCAGCCCCTCGTGGACTAGCGGGGGATATGAGCAGTTCTTC. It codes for CASSPSWTSGGYEQFF.

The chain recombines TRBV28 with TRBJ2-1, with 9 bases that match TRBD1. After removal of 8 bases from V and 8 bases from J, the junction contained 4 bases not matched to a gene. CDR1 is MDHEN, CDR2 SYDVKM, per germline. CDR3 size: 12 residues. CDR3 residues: CASRDRVDEQFF. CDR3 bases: TGTGCCAGCCGGGACAGGGTCGATGAGCAGTTCTTC. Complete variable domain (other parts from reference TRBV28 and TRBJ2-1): DVKVTQSSRYLVKRTGEKVFLECVQDMDHENMFWYRQDPGLGLRLIYFSYDVKMKEKGDIPEGYSVSREKKERFSLILESASTNQTSMYLCASRDRVDEQFFGPGTRLTVL.

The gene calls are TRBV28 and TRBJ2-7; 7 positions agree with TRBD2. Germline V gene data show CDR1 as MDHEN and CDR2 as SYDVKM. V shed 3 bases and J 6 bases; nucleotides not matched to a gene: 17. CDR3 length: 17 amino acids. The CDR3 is CASSLVRLAAGRSEQYF. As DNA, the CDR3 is TGTGCCAGCAGTTTGGTCCGTCTAGCGGCCGGAAGAAGCGAGCAGTACTTC. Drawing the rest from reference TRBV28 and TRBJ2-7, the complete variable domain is DVKVTQSSRYLVKRTGEKVFLECVQDMDHENMFWYRQDPGLGLRLIYFSYDVKMKEKGDIPEGYSVSREKKERFSLILESASTNQTSMYLCASSLVRLAAGRSEQYFGPGTRLTVT.

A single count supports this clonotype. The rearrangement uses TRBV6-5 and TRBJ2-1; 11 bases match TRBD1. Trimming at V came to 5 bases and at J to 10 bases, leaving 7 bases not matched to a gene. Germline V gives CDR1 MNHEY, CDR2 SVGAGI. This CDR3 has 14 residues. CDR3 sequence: CASSPGQGDGEQFF. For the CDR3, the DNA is TGTGCCAGCAGTCCGGGACAGGGGGACGGGGAGCAGTTCTTC.

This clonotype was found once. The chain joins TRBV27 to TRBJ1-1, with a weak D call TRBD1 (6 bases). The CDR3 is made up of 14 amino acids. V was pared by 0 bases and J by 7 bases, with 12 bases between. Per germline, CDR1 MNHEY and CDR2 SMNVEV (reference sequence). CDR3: CASSLSRGNGEAFF. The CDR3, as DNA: TGTGCCAGCAGTTTATCAAGGGGGAACGGTGAAGCTTTCTTT.

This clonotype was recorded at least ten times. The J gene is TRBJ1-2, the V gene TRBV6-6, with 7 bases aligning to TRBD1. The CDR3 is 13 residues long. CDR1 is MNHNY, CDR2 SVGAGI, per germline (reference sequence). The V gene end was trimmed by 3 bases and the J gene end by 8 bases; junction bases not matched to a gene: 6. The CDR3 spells CASSYTGVGGYTF. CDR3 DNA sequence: TGTGCCAGCAGTTATACAGGGGTAGGGGGCTACACCTTC.

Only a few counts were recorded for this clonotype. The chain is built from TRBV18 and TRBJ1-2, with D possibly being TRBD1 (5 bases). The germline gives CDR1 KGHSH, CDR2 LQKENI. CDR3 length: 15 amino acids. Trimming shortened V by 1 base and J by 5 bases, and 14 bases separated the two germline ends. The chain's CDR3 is CASSPRDARLYGYTF. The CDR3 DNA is TGTGCCAGCTCACCACGGGACGCAAGGTTATATGGCTACACCTTC.

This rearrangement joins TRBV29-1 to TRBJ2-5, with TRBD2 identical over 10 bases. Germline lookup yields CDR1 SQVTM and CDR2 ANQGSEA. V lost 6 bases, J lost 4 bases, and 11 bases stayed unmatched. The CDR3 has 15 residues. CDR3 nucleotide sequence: TGCAGCGTATCCCGGGGGGCTAGCGGGGGAGAGACCCAGTACTTC. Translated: CSVSRGASGGETQYF.

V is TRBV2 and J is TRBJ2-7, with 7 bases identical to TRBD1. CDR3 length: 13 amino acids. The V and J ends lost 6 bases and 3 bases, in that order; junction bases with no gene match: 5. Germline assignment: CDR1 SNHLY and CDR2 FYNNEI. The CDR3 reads CASRDRAGYEQYF. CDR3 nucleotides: TGTGCCAGCAGAGACAGGGCCGGCTACGAGCAGTACTTC.